What follows are 28 T cell receptor beta chains derived from one specimen sequenced in a study of OX40 agonist ivuxolimab in advanced cancers. Profiled with immunoSEQ multiplex PCR; TCRdb holds only in-frame clones, not every one. This table holds about 70,000 clones, more than 80% found once. The input for sequencing was CD4+ or CD8+ T cells sorted from blood, taken in a trial of the OX40 agonist ivuxolimab. These receptor sequences come from an adult with an advanced solid tumor such as melanoma, head and neck, liver or kidney cancer.

The chain uses TRBV7-7 and TRBJ2-5; possibly TRBD2 for D (6 bases). The CDR3 runs to 14 residues. CDR1 and CDR2 from the germline V gene are SSHAT and FNYEAQ (reference sequence). The V gene lost 3 bases and the J gene lost 2 bases, with 10 bases spanning the gap. CDR3 residues: CASSLMGRQETQYF. The DNA for the CDR3 is TGTGCCAGCAGCTTGATGGGGAGGCAAGAGACCCAGTACTTC.

The V gene is TRBV23-1, the J gene TRBJ2-7; D gene ambiguous. TRBV23-1 counts as an open reading frame of uncertain function. This CDR3 contains 16 residues. Trimming removed 4 bases from V and 0 bases from J, with 16 bases in between. CDR3 region: CASSLRVFASSYEQYF. In nucleotides, the CDR3 is TGCGCCAGCAGTCTGCGCGTCTTTGCCAGCTCCTACGAGCAGTACTTC.

The chain employs TRBV5-4 and TRBJ1-2, with D unclear. Trimming left V 4 bases short and J 3 bases short, with 13 bases between. CDR3 size: 14 residues. Germline CDR1 reads SGHNT; CDR2 reads YYREEE (reference sequence). Here the CDR3 reads CASSPDGSHYGYTF. CDR3 nucleotides: TGTGCCAGCAGCCCGGACGGATCCCACTATGGCTACACCTTC. The whole variable domain, filled in from reference TRBV5-4 and TRBJ1-2, reads ETGVTQSPTHLIKTRGQQVTLRCSSQSGHNTVSWYQQALGQGPQFIFQYYREEENGRGNFPPRFSGLQFPNYSSELNVNALELDDSALYLCASSPDGSHYGYTFGSGTRLTVV.

The chain recombines TRBV19 with TRBJ1-5, with TRBD1 identical over 8 bases. Germline CDR1 and CDR2: LNHDA and SQIVND (reference sequence). V lost 4 bases to trimming and J lost 3 bases; unmatched junction nucleotides: 8. There are 16 residues in the CDR3. The CDR3 DNA reads as TGTGCCAGTAGTACCCCAGACAGGGGAGACAATCAGCCCCAGCATTTT. Its translation is CASSTPDRGDNQPQHF.

This clone was seen a few times. This chain connects TRBV18 to TRBJ1-1, with a possible D match to TRBD1 (5 bases). Trimming shortened V by 3 bases and J by 1 base, and 21 bases separated the two germline ends. Germline values: CDR1 KGHSH, CDR2 LQKENI. This CDR3 region has 18 residues. DNA for the CDR3: TGTGCCAGCTCACCGCAGGGACCGCGACCCTCAAAGAACACTGAAGCTTTCTTT. This encodes CASSPQGPRPSKNTEAFF.

This clone was observed once. CDR3 DNA sequence: TGTGCCAGCAGCCTCCGGGACCCGACCGGGGAGCTGTTTTTT. It yields the protein CASSLRDPTGELFF. The rearrangement links TRBV5-8 to TRBJ2-2, with D possibly being TRBD1 or TRBD2 (5 bases each). The CDR3 has 14 amino acids. Trimming took off 4 bases at V and 5 bases at J, with 12 bases between the two ends. Germline lookup yields CDR1 SGHTS and CDR2 YDEGEE.

The rearrangement joins TRBV6-5 to TRBJ1-2; TRBD1 is a possible D gene (5 bases). There are 13 residues in the CDR3. The germline gives CDR1 MNHEY, CDR2 SVGAGI. Trimming pared 10 bases from V and 0 bases from J, leaving 12 bases between. DNA for the CDR3: TGTGCCATTCGCGGACACGCTAACTATGGCTACACCTTC. Translating gives CAIRGHANYGYTF.

The rearrangement uses TRBV2 and TRBJ2-2; D is undetermined. The CDR3 has 14 amino acids. With 4 bases removed from V and 4 bases from J, the gap between germline ends came to 10 bases. The germline gives CDR1 SNHLY, CDR2 FYNNEI. The CDR3 DNA is TGTGCCAGCAGTGTTACTGGGTTCACCGGGGAGCTGTTTTTT. Its translation: CASSVTGFTGELFF.

The J gene is TRBJ2-5, the V gene TRBV6-5, with TRBD1 matching over 8 bases. The end of the DNA is better explained by TRBJ2-7, so the J call may be wrong. The CDR3 consists of 13 residues. Germline loops: CDR1 MNHEY, CDR2 SVGAGI. The DNA for the CDR3 is TGTGCCAGCAGTTCGGGGGACAGGAGCGAGCAGTACTTC. Translating gives CASSSGDRSEQYF.

This sequence joins TRBV11-2 and TRBJ1-4, with a tentative D call TRBD1 (5 bases). V lost 4 bases and J lost 1, with 16 bases in between. The CDR3 runs to 17 residues. Germline CDR1 is SGHAT and CDR2 is FQNNGV. In DNA form, the CDR3 reads TGTGCCAGCAGCTCCCGGGGCACCCTCGGAACTAATGAAAAACTGTTTTTT. This translates into CASSSRGTLGTNEKLFF.

This clone was counted only a few times. This chain links TRBV5-8 with TRBJ1-3, with 9 bases identical to TRBD1. Germline assignment: CDR1 SGHTS and CDR2 YDEGEE. The trim removed 4 bases at V and 4 bases at J, leaving 3 bases unmatched. The CDR3 spans 14 residues. CDR3 protein: CASSVGTGGNTIYF. Here the CDR3 DNA reads TGTGCCAGCAGCGTCGGGACAGGGGGAAACACCATATATTTT.

The CDR3 DNA sequence: TGCGCCAGCAGCTCACAGGGAGATCGCACTGAAGCTTTCTTT. It codes for CASSSQGDRTEAFF. The chain links TRBV5-1 to TRBJ1-1; D is perhaps TRBD1 (6 bases). V was shortened by 3 bases and J by 4 bases, with 13 bases between the two germline ends. The germline gives CDR1 SGHRS, CDR2 YFSETQ. The CDR3 consists of 14 residues.

This clone was detected only a few times. The V and J genes are TRBV23-1 and TRBJ1-5; unclear D gene. TRBV23-1 is placed among ORFs of uncertain function. Trimming removed 5 bases from V and 6 bases from J, with 11 bases in between. The CDR3 has 13 amino acids. The CDR3 reads CASSNGRLQPQHF. The CDR3 DNA sequence: TGCGCCAGCAGTAACGGGCGGCTTCAGCCCCAGCATTTT.

J is TRBJ2-7 and V is TRBV9; 10 nucleotides line up with TRBD1. Germline assignment: CDR1 SGDLS and CDR2 YYNGEE. Losses at the gene ends were 0 bases for V and 2 bases for J; bases not matched to a gene: 2. This CDR3 is 15 amino acids long. Here the CDR3 reads CASSVGQGAAYEQYF. The CDR3 DNA reads as TGTGCCAGCAGCGTAGGACAGGGGGCCGCCTACGAGCAGTACTTC.

The gene calls are TRBV11-2 and TRBJ2-5; D is uncertain. With 3 bases removed from V and 5 bases from J, the gap between germline ends came to 13 bases. CDR3 length equals 14 residues. Germline V gene data show CDR1 as SGHAT and CDR2 as FQNNGV. This CDR3 reads CASSFVKSRETQYF. Written as DNA, the CDR3 is TGTGCCAGCAGCTTTGTGAAGTCGAGGGAGACCCAGTACTTC.

This chain uses TRBV11-2 with TRBJ1-3; D remains unclear. V was clipped by 4 bases and J by 2 bases, with 6 bases between them. Germline V lookup: CDR1 SGHAT, CDR2 FQNNGV. CDR3 length: 13 residues. DNA for the CDR3: TGTGCCAGCAGCTCGTCCCCTGGAAACACCATATATTTT. Protein: CASSSSPGNTIYF.

The J gene is TRBJ2-2, the V gene TRBV18; 8 bases fit TRBD2. The CDR3 is 20 amino acids. After removal of 2 bases from V and 1 base from J, the junction contained 15 bases not matched to a gene. The germline V gene has CDR1 KGHSH and CDR2 LQKENI. The CDR3 is CASSPLGQAGAFRNTGELFF. The CDR3 DNA is TGTGCCAGCTCACCATTAGGTCAAGCGGGGGCATTTCGGAACACCGGGGAGCTGTTTTTT.

CDR3 DNA: TGTGCCAGCAGTTACGGCCGGGACCGGCCCCATCATGGCTACACCTTC. It yields the protein CASSYGRDRPHHGYTF. The J gene is TRBJ1-2, the V gene TRBV6-5; D possibly corresponds to TRBD1 (5 bases). Trimming shortened V by 2 bases and J by 6 bases, and 19 bases separated the two germline ends. This CDR3 has 16 residues. Germline assignment: CDR1 MNHEY and CDR2 SVGAGI.

This sequence joins TRBV7-9 and TRBJ2-5; D not certain. Per the germline V gene, CDR1 is SEHNR and CDR2 is FQNEAQ (reference sequence). Trimming stripped 2 bases from V and 4 bases from J, with 8 bases between. The CDR3 length is 13 residues. Written as DNA, the CDR3 is TGTGCCAGCAGCTTACTGACAAGAGAGACCCAGTACTTC. It specifies CASSLLTRETQYF.

The V and J genes are TRBV7-6 and TRBJ2-3, with D possibly matching TRBD2 (6 bases). The germline gives CDR1 SGHVS, CDR2 FNYEAQ. This CDR3 spans 18 amino acids. V shed 2 bases and J shed 3 bases, with 21 bases lying between them. The CDR3 nucleotides are TGTGCCAGCAGCTTACGACCCGGAGGCGGGGACCAGACAGATACGCAGTATTTT. Residues: CASSLRPGGGDQTDTQYF.

The J gene is TRBJ1-3, the V gene TRBV30, with a tentative D call TRBD1 (5 bases). The CDR3 is 12 residues long. Trimming stripped 7 bases from V and 4 bases from J, with 11 bases between. CDR1 and CDR2 from the germline V gene are GTSNPN and SVGIG (reference sequence). CDR3 amino acids: CAYGGGGNTIYF. The CDR3 DNA reads TGTGCCTACGGGGGGGGAGGAAACACCATATATTTT.

There are a few counts of this clone. V usage is TRBV5-1 and J usage is TRBJ2-1; TRBD2 matches 10 bases. After removal of 4 bases from V and 11 bases from J, the junction contained 15 bases not matched to a gene. The CDR3 spans 16 residues. CDR1 SGHRS and CDR2 YFSETQ come from the germline V gene. CDR3 in amino acids: CASSGMTSGQGMQQFF. In DNA form, the CDR3 reads TGCGCCAGCAGCGGGATGACTAGCGGGCAAGGAATGCAGCAGTTCTTC.

The chain combines TRBV11-1 with TRBJ2-3; the match to TRBD2 covers 7 bases. The germline V gene has CDR1 SGHAT and CDR2 FQDESV (reference sequence). With 5 bases clipped from V and 1 base from J, the junction kept 9 bases outside the gene matches. This CDR3 is 16 amino acids long. This chain's CDR3 is CASSQWAGVGTDTQYF. For the CDR3, the DNA is TGTGCCAGCAGCCAATGGGCGGGGGTCGGCACAGATACGCAGTATTTT.

This clone was picked up a small number of times. The CDR3 nucleotides are TGCGCCAGCAGCTCGCACCAGTCTGGGGCCAACGTCCTGACTTTC. This encodes CASSSHQSGANVLTF. The rearrangement joins TRBV5-1 to TRBJ2-6; D ambiguous. Germline V gene data show CDR1 as SGHRS and CDR2 as YFSETQ. The CDR3 runs to 15 residues. Between the trimmed V and J ends, which lost 3 bases and 1 base, there was a span of 8 bases. The full variable domain, in which reference TRBV5-1 and TRBJ2-6 provide the parts outside the CDR3, is KAGVTQTPRYLIKTRGQQVTLSCSPISGHRSVSWYQQTPGQGLQFLFEYFSETQRNKGNFPGRFSGRQFSNSRSEMNVSTLELGDSALYLCASSSHQSGANVLTFGAGSRLTVL.

The genes are TRBV27 and TRBJ2-4; D not resolved. CDR3 length: 16 amino acids. The V end was cut by 2 bases, the J end by 0 bases, with 11 bases between. The germline gives CDR1 MNHEY, CDR2 SMNVEV (reference sequence). The CDR3 DNA reads as TGTGCCAGCAGTTTAGTGGCTGGGGTAGCCAAAAACATTCAGTACTTC. Protein sequence: CASSLVAGVAKNIQYF.

By sample fraction, this clone is medium-sized. V is TRBV29-1 and J is TRBJ2-2, with D possibly being TRBD1 (6 bases). The CDR3 loop spans 12 amino acids. Trimming cost V 7 bases and J 7 bases, with 13 bases left between them. CDR1 is SQVTM and CDR2 is ANQGSEA in the germline V gene. The CDR3 region has the DNA TGCAGCGCACAGGGTGGGAACGGGGAGCTGTTTTTT. Translation gives CSAQGGNGELFF.

The sample holds many counts of this clone. The V call is TRBV10-1, the J call TRBJ1-2, with 9 bases lining up with TRBD1. The ends lost 6 bases at V and 7 bases at J; junction bases unmatched: 6. The CDR3 is made up of 13 amino acids. The germline V gene has CDR1 WNHNN and CDR2 SYGVQD (reference sequence). CDR3 amino acids: CASSSDRGTGYTF. In nucleotides, the CDR3 is TGCGCCAGCAGCTCCGACAGGGGGACTGGCTACACCTTC.

This clone occurred a few times. The CDR3 DNA follows: TGCGCCAGCAGCTTGATCGGGGGCGAGCCAGATACGCAGTATTTT. Its translation is CASSLIGGEPDTQYF. The genes are TRBV5-1 and TRBJ2-3; D assignment may be TRBD1 or TRBD2 (6 bases each). CDR3 size: 15 residues. Trimming removed 1 base from V and 4 bases from J, with 13 bases in between. The germline V gene has CDR1 SGHRS and CDR2 YFSETQ. The full variable domain, in which reference TRBV5-1 and TRBJ2-3 provide the parts outside the CDR3, is KAGVTQTPRYLIKTRGQQVTLSCSPISGHRSVSWYQQTPGQGLQFLFEYFSETQRNKGNFPGRFSGRQFSNSRSEMNVSTLELGDSALYLCASSLIGGEPDTQYFGPGTRLTVL.